This entry describes one T cell receptor (beta chain). The sample originates from a study of blood T cell dynamics during melanoma immunotherapy. CDR1 and CDR2 (germline): MNHEY, SMNVEV (reference sequence). CDR3 size: 14 residues. With 10 bases removed from V and 3 bases from J, the gap between germline ends came to 18 bases. Described time point: pre-treatment baseline. The data were produced by immunoSEQ multiplex PCR, yet TCRdb's version contains in-frame clones alone and is incomplete. Of fewer than 25,000 clones listed, roughly nine tenths are singletons. The sequenced sample was blood, obtained from a patient treated with checkpoint blockade. The V and J genes are TRBV27 and TRBJ1-2, with D possibly being TRBD1 (6 bases). The sequence came from a human donor with melanoma. This CDR3 reads CATPRGGDYYGYTF. CDR3 in DNA: TGTGCCACACCGAGGGGGGGCGACTACTATGGCTACACCTTC.